This T cell receptor beta chain appears in the sequencing data of a study of T cell repertoires in cytomegalovirus infection. In the study overall: Well-studied HLA-B-restricted epitopes and recently identified HLA-C-restricted epitopes of CMV were both used in the study.

Per the germline V gene, CDR1 is MNHEY and CDR2 is SMNVEV (reference sequence). CDR3 length: 12 amino acids. Deletions cut 6 bases from V and 8 bases from J, with 10 bases between. Study findings and constraints: The cumulative frequency of public TCR beta families distinguished individuals who carried CMV together with the relevant HLA.

Of note for this clonotype: The antigen remains undetermined.

MiXCR was run by TCRdb on the reads, yielding one entry per CDR3 protein. This repertoire shows about 220,000 distinct CDR3 sequences, roughly two fifths found once; its top ten account for approximately 60%. This TCR was recovered from a human donor in good health (CMV status not recorded). Some clones in this sample may be carry-over from other donors' samples. The genes are TRBV27 and TRBJ2-2; D call uncertain. The source was CD8+ T cells from cultured PBMCs, collected from culture after CMV antigen stimulation. CDR3 in DNA: TGTGCCAGCAGACGGTCATATGGGGAGCTGTTTTTT. This codes for CASRRSYGELFF.